The rows below give T cell receptor beta chains drawn from one sample of a study of cytomegalovirus exposure and HLA in healthy donors. Sequencing used immunoSEQ multiplex PCR; TCRdb keeps in-frame clones, though not all of them. The sample yields about 98,000 clones, 60% to 85% seen once. Sequencing was done on a sample of PBMCs. Receptors were obtained from a man in his sixties in good health and CMV-seropositive. Both conserved end residues are part of each CDR3. Fields, in order: clone size, V gene, D gene, J gene, CDR3 protein, CDR3 DNA. The D gene is left open where the match is weak. Expanded clones are given a class, and other clones once, few, many or no size at all.

clone size: few; V gene: TRBV6-1; D gene: TRBD2; J gene: TRBJ2-3; CDR3 protein: CASKVGRAGADTQYF; CDR3 DNA: TGTGCCAGCAAGGTGGGCAGGGCGGGGGCAGATACGCAGTATTTT
clone size: few; V gene: TRBV6-1; D gene: NA; J gene: TRBJ1-1; CDR3 protein: CASSELRGTEAFF; CDR3 DNA: TGTGCCAGCAGTGAACTAAGGGGAACTGAAGCTTTCTTT
clone size: NA; V gene: TRBV19; D gene: NA; J gene: TRBJ2-3; CDR3 protein: CASSIRTSTDTQYF; CDR3 DNA: TGTGCCAGTAGTATACGGACTAGCACAGATACGCAGTATTTT
clone size: NA; V gene: TRBV9; D gene: NA; J gene: TRBJ1-6; CDR3 protein: CASSVGGDNSPLHF; CDR3 DNA: TGTGCCAGCAGCGTAGGGGGGGATAATTCACCCCTCCACTTT
clone size: NA; V gene: TRBV7-9; D gene: NA; J gene: TRBJ1-1; CDR3 protein: CASSPDGDWDTEAFF; CDR3 DNA: TGTGCCAGCAGCCCGGACGGGGATTGGGACACTGAAGCTTTCTTT
clone size: few; V gene: TRBV7-9; D gene: NA; J gene: TRBJ1-4; CDR3 protein: CASSLGRAGDTEKLFF; CDR3 DNA: TGTGCCAGCAGCCTAGGACGGGCAGGGGATACTGAAAAACTGTTTTTT
clone size: NA; V gene: TRBV5-1; D gene: NA; J gene: TRBJ1-2; CDR3 protein: CASSFTQSYGYTF; CDR3 DNA: TGCGCCAGCAGCTTCACACAGTCCTATGGCTACACCTTC
clone size: once; V gene: TRBV5-1; D gene: TRBD2; J gene: TRBJ2-7; CDR3 protein: CASSSGTPNDYEQYF; CDR3 DNA: TGCGCCAGCAGCAGCGGGACCCCCAACGACTACGAGCAGTACTTC
clone size: NA; V gene: TRBV9; D gene: TRBD2; J gene: TRBJ2-7; CDR3 protein: CASSVDAAGGRSYEQYF; CDR3 DNA: TGTGCCAGCAGCGTAGATGCGGCGGGGGGCCGCTCCTACGAGCAGTACTTC
clone size: once; V gene: TRBV15; D gene: TRBD1; J gene: TRBJ2-7; CDR3 protein: CATSPGTGGNYEQYF; CDR3 DNA: TGTGCCACCAGCCCCGGGACAGGGGGAAACTACGAGCAGTACTTC
clone size: NA; V gene: TRBV6-6; D gene: TRBD1; J gene: TRBJ2-7; CDR3 protein: CASLDRAKSAYEQYF; CDR3 DNA: TGTGCCAGCCTCGACAGGGCCAAGTCAGCCTACGAGCAGTACTTC
clone size: NA; V gene: TRBV7-7; D gene: TRBD2; J gene: TRBJ2-1; CDR3 protein: CASSLVPGLAGEQFF; CDR3 DNA: TGTGCTAGCAGCTTAGTACCGGGACTAGCGGGTGAGCAGTTCTTC
clone size: few; V gene: TRBV14; D gene: NA; J gene: TRBJ2-3; CDR3 protein: CASSQDRGDTQYF; CDR3 DNA: TGTGCCAGCAGCCAAGATCGGGGAGATACGCAGTATTTT
clone size: NA; V gene: TRBV25-1; D gene: NA; J gene: TRBJ2-2; CDR3 protein: CASSESSGNTGELFF; CDR3 DNA: TGTGCCAGCAGTGAGAGTAGCGGGAACACCGGGGAGCTGTTTTTT
clone size: NA; V gene: TRBV7-9; D gene: TRBD1; J gene: TRBJ1-4; CDR3 protein: CASSYRQGNEKLFF; CDR3 DNA: TGTGCCAGCAGCTACCGACAGGGTAATGAAAAACTGTTTTTT
clone size: NA; V gene: TRBV2; D gene: TRBD1; J gene: TRBJ2-7; CDR3 protein: CASSSDRLHGEQYF; CDR3 DNA: TGTGCCAGCAGTTCGGACAGGTTGCACGGCGAGCAGTACTTC
clone size: NA; V gene: TRBV5-1; D gene: NA; J gene: TRBJ2-7; CDR3 protein: CASSSAGNYEQYF; CDR3 DNA: TGCGCCAGCAGCTCGGCGGGGAACTACGAGCAGTACTTC
clone size: few; V gene: TRBV5-1; D gene: NA; J gene: TRBJ2-1; CDR3 protein: CASSLELAGYNEQFF; CDR3 DNA: TGCGCCAGCAGCTTGGAACTAGCAGGGTACAATGAGCAGTTCTTC
clone size: NA; V gene: TRBV6-5; D gene: NA; J gene: TRBJ1-1; CDR3 protein: CASSSLTGTEAFF; CDR3 DNA: TGTGCCAGCAGTTCCCTGACTGGCACTGAAGCTTTCTTT
clone size: NA; V gene: TRBV19; D gene: NA; J gene: TRBJ1-3; CDR3 protein: CASSIIPQLTAENTIYF; CDR3 DNA: TGTGCCAGTAGTATAATTCCCCAGTTGACGGCGGAAAACACCATATATTTT
clone size: NA; V gene: TRBV7-2; D gene: NA; J gene: TRBJ1-2; CDR3 protein: CASSSHGTLYGYTF; CDR3 DNA: TGTGCCAGCAGTTCCCATGGGACACTCTATGGCTACACCTTC
clone size: few; V gene: TRBV4-3; D gene: NA; J gene: TRBJ2-2; CDR3 protein: CASSQSQGGELFF; CDR3 DNA: TGCGCCAGCAGCCAATCGCAGGGCGGGGAGCTGTTTTTT
clone size: NA; V gene: TRBV28; D gene: TRBD1; J gene: TRBJ1-1; CDR3 protein: CASSKDRGGNTEAFF; CDR3 DNA: TGTGCCAGCAGTAAAGACAGGGGGGGGAACACTGAAGCTTTCTTT
clone size: NA; V gene: TRBV7-2; D gene: TRBD1; J gene: TRBJ2-5; CDR3 protein: CASSSTAWGTGGMETQYF; CDR3 DNA: TGTGCCAGCAGCTCGACGGCATGGGGGACAGGGGGCATGGAGACCCAGTACTTC
clone size: NA; V gene: TRBV18; D gene: NA; J gene: TRBJ2-2; CDR3 protein: CASSPSSGGANGELFF; CDR3 DNA: TGTGCCAGCTCACCGTCCTCGGGGGGCGCAAACGGGGAGCTGTTTTTT
clone size: few; V gene: TRBV5-5; D gene: TRBD1; J gene: TRBJ1-5; CDR3 protein: CASSTRDRPTNQPQHF; CDR3 DNA: TGTGCCAGCAGCACCCGGGACAGGCCTACCAATCAGCCCCAGCATTTT
clone size: once; V gene: TRBV7-2; D gene: NA; J gene: TRBJ2-7; CDR3 protein: CASLGVHEQYF; CDR3 DNA: TGTGCCAGCCTCGGGGTCCACGAGCAGTACTTC
clone size: NA; V gene: TRBV27; D gene: TRBD1; J gene: TRBJ2-7; CDR3 protein: CASSYGTGAREQYF; CDR3 DNA: TGTGCCAGCAGTTATGGGACAGGGGCCAGAGAGCAGTACTTC
clone size: NA; V gene: TRBV25-1; D gene: TRBD1; J gene: TRBJ2-7; CDR3 protein: CASRGGTGLAHEQYF; CDR3 DNA: TGTGCCAGCAGGGGGGGGACAGGGTTAGCCCACGAGCAGTACTTC
clone size: NA; V gene: TRBV2; D gene: TRBD2; J gene: TRBJ2-2; CDR3 protein: CASTLGRGYTGELFF; CDR3 DNA: TGTGCCAGCACCCTGGGGCGGGGGTACACCGGGGAGCTGTTTTTT
clone size: NA; V gene: TRBV7-9; D gene: TRBD2; J gene: TRBJ2-3; CDR3 protein: CASSSLGGGGTDTQYF; CDR3 DNA: TGTGCCAGCAGCTCGTTGGGGGGCGGGGGGACAGATACGCAGTATTTT
clone size: once; V gene: TRBV9; D gene: TRBD2; J gene: TRBJ2-5; CDR3 protein: CASSVVPAGGQETQYF; CDR3 DNA: TGTGCCAGCAGCGTAGTACCGGCGGGGGGCCAAGAGACCCAGTACTTC
clone size: NA; V gene: TRBV5-1; D gene: NA; J gene: TRBJ2-1; CDR3 protein: CASSRDGGPYNEQFF; CDR3 DNA: TGCGCCAGCAGTAGGGACGGGGGGCCCTACAATGAGCAGTTCTTC
clone size: NA; V gene: TRBV6-6; D gene: NA; J gene: TRBJ1-6; CDR3 protein: CASSPDWNSPLHF; CDR3 DNA: TGTGCCAGCAGCCCGGACTGGAATTCACCCCTCCACTTT
clone size: once; V gene: TRBV7-2; D gene: TRBD1; J gene: TRBJ1-5; CDR3 protein: CASSLDRGSNQPQHF; CDR3 DNA: TGTGCCAGCAGCTTAGACAGGGGGAGCAATCAGCCCCAGCATTTT
clone size: NA; V gene: TRBV6-6; D gene: NA; J gene: TRBJ2-3; CDR3 protein: CASLRDLTSTDTQYF; CDR3 DNA: TGTGCCAGCCTACGGGACTTAACTAGCACAGATACGCAGTATTTT
clone size: NA; V gene: TRBV2; D gene: TRBD2; J gene: TRBJ2-4; CDR3 protein: CASSEAELAGGNIQYF; CDR3 DNA: TGTGCCAGCAGTGAAGCGGAGCTAGCGGGGGGAAACATTCAGTACTTC
clone size: NA; V gene: TRBV6-5; D gene: TRBD1; J gene: TRBJ1-2; CDR3 protein: CASSKPGQGNYGYTF; CDR3 DNA: TGTGCCAGCAGTAAACCGGGACAGGGGAACTATGGCTACACCTTC
clone size: NA; V gene: TRBV29-1; D gene: NA; J gene: TRBJ2-3; CDR3 protein: CSVGEATQYF; CDR3 DNA: TGCAGCGTTGGGGAGGCTACGCAGTATTTT
clone size: few; V gene: TRBV5-4; D gene: NA; J gene: TRBJ2-3; CDR3 protein: CASSSLAEGKQYF; CDR3 DNA: TGTGCCAGCAGCTCCTTGGCTGAGGGTAAGCAGTATTTT
clone size: once; V gene: TRBV28; D gene: NA; J gene: TRBJ1-6; CDR3 protein: CASSLPHAASYNSPLHF; CDR3 DNA: TGTGCCAGCTCCCTTCCCCACGCGGCAAGTTATAATTCACCCCTCCACTTT
clone size: NA; V gene: TRBV5-4; D gene: TRBD1; J gene: TRBJ1-2; CDR3 protein: CASSLGTGPTTNYGYTF; CDR3 DNA: TGTGCCAGCAGCTTGGGGACAGGACCTACTACTAACTATGGCTACACCTTC
clone size: NA; V gene: TRBV2; D gene: TRBD1; J gene: TRBJ2-5; CDR3 protein: CASSWTGQTQYF; CDR3 DNA: TGTGCCAGCAGTTGGACAGGGCAGACCCAGTACTTC
clone size: NA; V gene: TRBV7-2; D gene: NA; J gene: TRBJ2-3; CDR3 protein: CASSGTPPTDTQYF; CDR3 DNA: TGTGCCAGCAGCGGGACTCCCCCCACAGATACGCAGTATTTT
clone size: NA; V gene: TRBV11-3; D gene: TRBD1; J gene: TRBJ2-5; CDR3 protein: CASSPGQGAPETQYF; CDR3 DNA: TGTGCCAGCAGCCCAGGACAGGGGGCTCCAGAGACCCAGTACTTC